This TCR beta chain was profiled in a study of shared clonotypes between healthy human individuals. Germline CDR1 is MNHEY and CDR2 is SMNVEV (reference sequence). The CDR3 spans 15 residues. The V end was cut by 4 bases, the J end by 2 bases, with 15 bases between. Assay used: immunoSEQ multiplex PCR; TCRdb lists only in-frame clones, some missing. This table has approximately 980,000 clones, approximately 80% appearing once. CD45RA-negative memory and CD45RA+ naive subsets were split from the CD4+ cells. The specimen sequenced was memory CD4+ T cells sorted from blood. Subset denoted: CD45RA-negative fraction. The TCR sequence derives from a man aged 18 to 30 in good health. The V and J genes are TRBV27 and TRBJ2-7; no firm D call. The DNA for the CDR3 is TGTGCCAGCAGTTCTCTGAAGGGATCCACCTACGAGCAGTACTTC. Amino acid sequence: CASSSLKGSTYEQYF.